This TCR beta chain was sequenced for a study of Ad26.COV2.S vaccination and SARS-CoV-2 variants. Study-wide results and caveats: Spike-specific CD8+ and CD4+ T cell responses reportedly showed substantial breadth after vaccination. Non-spike TCR breadth showed similarity between vaccine and placebo recipients. Vaccinees showed greater spike-specific TCR breadth than placebo recipients.

As to treatment: approximately 18 received Ad26.COV2.S at low or high dose, single or two shots; roughly 5 received placebo; per-sample allocation not given. Collection of the samples took place on day 63 after the first injection of vaccine or placebo. An adult aged 18-55 years in Boston served as the donor. This table comes from immunoSEQ multiplex PCR, and its TCRdb copy is limited to in-frame clones, with some not included. In the table there are hundreds of thousands of clones, roughly nine tenths of which are singletons. Comments on this clone: What it binds is not known.

This CDR3 has 16 amino acids. The germline gives CDR1 ENHRY, CDR2 SYGVKD. V dropped 11 bases and J dropped 3; count of bases not matched to a gene: 17. This chain joins TRBV10-3 and TRBJ2-3; 7 nucleotides line up with TRBD2. The source is a person aged 18-65 years who received the Ad26.COV2.S COVID-19 vaccine or a placebo. The sample was peripheral blood, taken in a trial of Ad26.COV2.S vaccine versus placebo. This CDR3 reads CAAQGGRAIGTDTQYF. CDR3 sequence (DNA): TGTGCCGCTCAGGGAGGGAGGGCCATTGGGACAGATACGCAGTATTTT.